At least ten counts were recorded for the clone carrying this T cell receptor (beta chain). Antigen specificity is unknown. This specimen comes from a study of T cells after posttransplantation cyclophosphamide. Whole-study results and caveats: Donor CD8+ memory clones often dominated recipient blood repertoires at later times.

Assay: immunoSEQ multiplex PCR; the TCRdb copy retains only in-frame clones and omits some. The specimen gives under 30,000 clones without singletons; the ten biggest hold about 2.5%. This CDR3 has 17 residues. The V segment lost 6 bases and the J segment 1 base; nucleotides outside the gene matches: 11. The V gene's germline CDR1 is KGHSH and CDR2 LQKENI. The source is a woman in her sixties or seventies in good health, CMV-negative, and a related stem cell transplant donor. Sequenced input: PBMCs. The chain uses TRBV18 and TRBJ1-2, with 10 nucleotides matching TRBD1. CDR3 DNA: TGTGCCAGCTCTCCCAATTTGGGACAGGGGCTTAACTATGGCTACACCTTC. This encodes CASSPNLGQGLNYGYTF.